These 3 T cell receptor beta chains came from one sample sequenced in a study of blood T cell repertoires in COVID-19. Method: immunoSEQ multiplex PCR; TCRdb's copy keeps in-frame clones and lacks some. The data show around 170,000 clones, roughly 80% seen once. Sample: peripheral blood. Receptor source: a man in his thirties or forties with active or convalescent COVID-19.

The chain couples TRBV11-2 to TRBJ1-3; D unresolved. The CDR3 is 13 residues long. Germline V gene data show CDR1 as SGHAT and CDR2 as FQNNGV. Trimming removed 2 bases from V and 4 bases from J, with 6 bases in between. The CDR3 DNA follows: TGTGCCAGCAGCTTATCGGGAGGAAACACCATATATTTT. This codes for CASSLSGGNTIYF.

The chain joins TRBV24-1 to TRBJ1-2, with 7 bases that match TRBD1. CDR3 size: 15 residues. Germline values: CDR1 KGHDR, CDR2 SFDVKD. Germline trimming cut 0 bases from V and 8 bases from J; bases unmatched to any gene: 8. This chain's CDR3 is CATSDLASGGSGYTF. The CDR3 nucleotides are TGTGCCACCAGTGATTTGGCGTCAGGGGGGAGCGGCTACACCTTC.

The chain uses TRBV5-4 and TRBJ2-7; 11 bases line up with TRBD2. CDR3 length: 18 amino acids. V was pared by 4 bases and J by 4 bases, with 16 bases of the junction left unmatched. The germline V gene has CDR1 SGHNT and CDR2 YYREEE (reference sequence). The CDR3 sequence is CASSLPSSGGSRSYEQYV. CDR3 nucleotide sequence: TGTGCCAGCAGCCTTCCTTCTAGCGGGGGGTCCCGCTCTTACGAGCAGTACGTC.